A single sample gave rise to the 7 T cell receptor beta chains below, sequenced in a study of Ad26.COV2.S vaccination and SARS-CoV-2 variants. Data came from immunoSEQ multiplex PCR; TCRdb stores just in-frame clones and leaves some out. The sample yields about 240,000 clones, approximately 88% seen once. Documented treatment: some 20 received Ad26.COV2.S at low or high dose, single or two shots; 5 received placebo; per-sample allocation not given. Sampling was done on day 63 after the first vaccine or placebo injection. Sequenced here: peripheral blood, sampled in a trial of Ad26.COV2.S vaccine versus placebo. Source of these receptors: a person aged 18-60 years who received the Ad26.COV2.S COVID-19 vaccine or a placebo.

This clone has only a few counts. The V call is TRBV14, the J call TRBJ2-7; 10 bases agree with TRBD1. With 0 bases clipped from V and 3 bases from J, the junction kept 8 bases outside the gene matches. Germline loops: CDR1 SGHDN, CDR2 FVKESK. The CDR3 has 17 amino acids. The CDR3 DNA reads as TGTGCCAGCAGCCAAGATCCCCCTGGACAGGGGGTCTACGAGCAGTACTTC. It codes for CASSQDPPGQGVYEQYF.

This clone was observed a few times. The rearrangement uses TRBV3-1 (or the pseudogene TRBV3-2) and TRBJ2-1; TRBD2 matches at 11 bases. This CDR3 is 15 amino acids long. V lost 1 base to trimming and J lost 7 bases; unmatched junction nucleotides: 3. Germline values: CDR1 LGHDT, CDR2 YNNKEL (reference sequence). The CDR3 DNA reads as TGTGCCAGCAGCCAAGTTCTAGCGGGAGGAAATGAGCAGTTCTTC. It specifies CASSQVLAGGNEQFF.

The V and J genes are TRBV6-4 and TRBJ2-1; 7 nucleotides line up with TRBD2. V was clipped by 0 bases and J by 8 bases; unmatched bases: 4. CDR3 length: 14 amino acids. Germline V CDR1 and CDR2: MRHNA, SNTAGT. CDR3 nucleotide sequence: TGTGCCAGCAGTGACTCGGGAGGGGCTGATGAGCAGTTCTTC. It codes for CASSDSGGADEQFF.

The chain carries TRBV19 and TRBJ2-1; D remains ambiguous. V lost 5 bases to trimming and J lost 0 bases, with 8 bases between them. Germline-derived CDR1 and CDR2 are LNHDA and SQIVND (reference sequence). The CDR3 extends over 14 amino acids. CDR3 sequence: CASSSRASYNEQFF. CDR3 nucleotide sequence: TGTGCCAGTAGTTCCCGGGCCTCCTACAATGAGCAGTTCTTC. The whole variable domain, filled in from reference TRBV19 and TRBJ2-1, reads DGGITQSPKYLFRKEGQNVTLSCEQNLNHDAMYWYRQDPGQGLRLIYYSQIVNDFQKGDIAEGYSVSREKKESFPLTVTSAQKNPTAFYLCASSSRASYNEQFFGPGTRLTVL.

The DNA of the CDR3 is TGTGCCACCAGTGATTTGGCGCGGATTAGCACAGATACGCAGTATTTT. This codes for CATSDLARISTDTQYF. The chain has TRBV24-1 and TRBJ2-3; D remains unclear. The germline V gene encodes CDR1 KGHDR and CDR2 SFDVKD. The CDR3 covers 16 residues. Trimming stripped 0 bases from V and 0 bases from J, with 9 bases between.

The V and J genes are TRBV2 and TRBJ1-6, with TRBD1 matching over 7 bases. Germline V gene data show CDR1 as SNHLY and CDR2 as FYNNEI. The CDR3 runs 15 residues. J lost 7 bases, V lost 3 bases, and 6 bases had no gene match. CDR3 nucleotide sequence: TGTGCCAGCAGTGACGGTCTACAGGGGAATTCACCCCTCCACTTT. Translation: CASSDGLQGNSPLHF.

CDR3 sequence (DNA): TGTGCCAGCAGCTACAACAGGGGGAACACCATATATTTT. Translation: CASSYNRGNTIYF. V is TRBV6-5 and J is TRBJ1-3, with 8 bases matching TRBD1. The CDR3 has 13 amino acids. V was pared by 6 bases and J by 7 bases, with 5 bases of the junction left unmatched. The germline CDR1 and CDR2 sequences are MNHEY and SVGAGI.